This TCR beta chain was sequenced during a study of blood T cell repertoires in COVID-19. Across the whole study: Donors in the United States, Italy and Spain gave samples during acute or convalescent COVID-19.

The CDR3 is 13 residues long. Per germline, CDR1 MNHEY and CDR2 SVGAGI. V shed 8 bases and J shed 2 bases, with 13 bases lying between them. Study processing details: Quantification of nucleated cells was approximated via reference gene primer amplification. Using immunoSEQ multiplex PCR, the repertoire was profiled, and TCRdb retains in-frame clones only, with some absent. Clone size and V and J calls were adopted from that table, with D and trimming inferred from the DNA. The sample yields 300,000 or so clones, about 88% seen once. Participants were aged about 18 to 100 years from about two dozen US areas.

The clonotype originates from a woman in her twenties or thirties who had recovered from COVID-19. The chain uses TRBV6-5 and TRBJ2-7; D unresolved. The sample was PBMCs or T cells enriched from blood (not recorded which). This CDR3 is CASAKSEPYEQYF. CDR3 nucleotides: TGTGCCAGCGCAAAGAGCGAACCCTACGAGCAGTACTTC.